This T cell receptor (beta chain) was recorded in a study of shared clonotypes between healthy human individuals. Study overall: The study used three CD4 naive, three CD4 memory, two CD8 naive and one CD8 memory plate per donor. Findings and limits, study-wide: The sampled material consisted only of blood, and tissue repertoires are likely to differ.

Note on this clone: Antigen: not known.

This CDR3 has 16 residues. Germline assignment: CDR1 SEHNR and CDR2 FQNEAQ (reference sequence). Trimming cost V 1 base and J 2 bases, with 13 bases left between them. Over several immunoSEQ plates, each subset's genomic DNA was distributed in even portions. TCRdb's table, derived via immunoSEQ multiplex PCR, lists solely in-frame clones and lacks some. The sample consists of fewer than 3 million clones, under 95% of them appearing once. The gene calls are TRBV7-9 and TRBJ2-3; tentatively, D is TRBD2 (5 bases). The specimen sequenced was naive CD4+ T cells from PBMCs. Noted subset: CD45RA+ positively selected. The TCR sequence derives from a man younger than 30 in good health. Some clones in this sample may be carry-over from other donors' samples. This chain's CDR3 is CASSLGRGSATDTQYF. CDR3 nucleotide sequence: TGTGCCAGCAGCTTAGGCAGAGGGTCGGCCACAGATACGCAGTATTTT.